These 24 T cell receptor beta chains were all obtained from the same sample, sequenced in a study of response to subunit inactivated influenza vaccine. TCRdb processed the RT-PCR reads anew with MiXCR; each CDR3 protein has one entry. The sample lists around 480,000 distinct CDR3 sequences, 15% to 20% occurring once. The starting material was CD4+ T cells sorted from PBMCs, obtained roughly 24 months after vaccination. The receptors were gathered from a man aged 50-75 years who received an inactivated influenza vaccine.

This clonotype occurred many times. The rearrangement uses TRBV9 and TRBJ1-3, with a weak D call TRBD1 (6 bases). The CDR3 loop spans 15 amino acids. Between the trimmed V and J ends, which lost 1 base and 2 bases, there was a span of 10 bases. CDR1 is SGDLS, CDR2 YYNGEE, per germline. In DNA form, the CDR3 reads TGTGCCAGCAGCGTATCGGCAGGGGCTGGAAACACCATATATTTT. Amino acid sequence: CASSVSAGAGNTIYF.

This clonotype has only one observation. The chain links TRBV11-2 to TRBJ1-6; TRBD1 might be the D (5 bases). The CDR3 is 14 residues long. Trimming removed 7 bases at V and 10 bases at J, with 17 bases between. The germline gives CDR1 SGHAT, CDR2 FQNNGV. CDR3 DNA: TGTGCCAGCACAATGGGGGTGGTCGCGTCACCCCTCCACTTT. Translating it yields CASTMGVVASPLHF.

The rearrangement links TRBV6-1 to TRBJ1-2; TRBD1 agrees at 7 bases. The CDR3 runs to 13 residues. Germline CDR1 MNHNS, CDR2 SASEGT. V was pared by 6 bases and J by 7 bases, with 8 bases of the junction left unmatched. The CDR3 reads CASRPGTVPGYTF. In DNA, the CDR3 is TGTGCCAGCAGGCCGGGGACAGTACCTGGCTACACCTTC.

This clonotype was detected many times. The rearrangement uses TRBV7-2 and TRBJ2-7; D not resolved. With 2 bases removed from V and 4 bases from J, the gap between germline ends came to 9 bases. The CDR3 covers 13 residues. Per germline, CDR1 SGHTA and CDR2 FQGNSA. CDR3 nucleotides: TGTGCCAGCAGCTTACGTACCGAATACGAGCAGTACTTC. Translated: CASSLRTEYEQYF.

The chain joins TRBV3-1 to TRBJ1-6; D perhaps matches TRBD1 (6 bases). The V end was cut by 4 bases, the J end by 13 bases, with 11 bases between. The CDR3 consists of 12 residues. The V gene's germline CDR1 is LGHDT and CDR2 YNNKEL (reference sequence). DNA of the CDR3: TGTGCCAGCAGCCCCCAGGGGCTCCCCCTCCACTTT. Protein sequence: CASSPQGLPLHF. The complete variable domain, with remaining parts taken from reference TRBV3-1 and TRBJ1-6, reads DTAVSQTPKYLVTQMGNDKSIKCEQNLGHDTMYWYKQDSKKFLKIMFSYNNKELIINETVPNRFSPKSPDKAHLNLHINSLELGDSAVYFCASSPQGLPLHFGNGTRLTVT.

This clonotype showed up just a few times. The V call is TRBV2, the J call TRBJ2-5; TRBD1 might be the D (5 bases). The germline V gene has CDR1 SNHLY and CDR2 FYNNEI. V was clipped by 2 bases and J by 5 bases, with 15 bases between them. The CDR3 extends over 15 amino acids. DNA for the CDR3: TGTGCCAGCAGTGAAAGCAAGGGGCAGAGGGAGACCCAGTACTTC. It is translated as CASSESKGQRETQYF.

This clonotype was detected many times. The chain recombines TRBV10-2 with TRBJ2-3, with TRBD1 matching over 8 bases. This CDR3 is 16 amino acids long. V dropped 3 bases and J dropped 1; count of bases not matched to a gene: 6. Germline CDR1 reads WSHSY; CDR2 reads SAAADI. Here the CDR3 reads CASSDQDRDGTDTQYF. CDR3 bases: TGCGCCAGCAGTGACCAGGACAGGGATGGCACAGATACGCAGTATTTT.

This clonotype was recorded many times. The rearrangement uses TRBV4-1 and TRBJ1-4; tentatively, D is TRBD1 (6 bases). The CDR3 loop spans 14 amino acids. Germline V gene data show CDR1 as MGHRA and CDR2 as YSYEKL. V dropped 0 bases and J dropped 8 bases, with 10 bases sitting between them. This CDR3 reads CASSQEGAGEKLFF. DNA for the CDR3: TGCGCCAGCAGCCAAGAGGGGGCAGGCGAAAAACTGTTTTTT.

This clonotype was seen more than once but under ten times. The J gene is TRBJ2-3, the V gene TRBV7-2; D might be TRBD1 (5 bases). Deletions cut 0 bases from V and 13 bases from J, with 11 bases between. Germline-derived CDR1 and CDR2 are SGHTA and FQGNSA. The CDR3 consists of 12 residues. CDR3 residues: CASSLAAGWKYF. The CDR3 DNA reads TGTGCCAGCAGCTTAGCGGCAGGGTGGAAGTATTTT.

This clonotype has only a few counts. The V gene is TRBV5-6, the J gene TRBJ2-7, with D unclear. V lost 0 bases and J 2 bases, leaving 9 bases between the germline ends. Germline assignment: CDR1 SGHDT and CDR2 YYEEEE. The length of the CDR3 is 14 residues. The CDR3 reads CASSLVGFPYEQYF. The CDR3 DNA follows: TGTGCCAGCAGCTTGGTTGGCTTTCCCTACGAGCAGTACTTC.

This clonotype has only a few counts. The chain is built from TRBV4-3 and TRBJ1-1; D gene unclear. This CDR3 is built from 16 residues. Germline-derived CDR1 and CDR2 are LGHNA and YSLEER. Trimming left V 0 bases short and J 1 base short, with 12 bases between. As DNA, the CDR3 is TGCGCCAGCAGCCAAGATTACGACCCGGGGAACACTGAAGCTTTCTTT. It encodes CASSQDYDPGNTEAFF.

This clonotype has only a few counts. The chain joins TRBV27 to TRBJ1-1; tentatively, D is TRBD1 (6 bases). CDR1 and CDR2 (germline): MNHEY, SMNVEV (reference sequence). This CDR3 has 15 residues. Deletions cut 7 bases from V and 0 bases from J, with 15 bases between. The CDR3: CASKLQGLVNTEAFF. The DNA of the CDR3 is TGTGCCAGCAAATTACAGGGTCTCGTGAACACTGAAGCTTTCTTT.

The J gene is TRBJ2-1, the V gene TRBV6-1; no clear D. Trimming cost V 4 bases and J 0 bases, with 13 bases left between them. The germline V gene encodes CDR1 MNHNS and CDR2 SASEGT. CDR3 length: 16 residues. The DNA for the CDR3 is TGTGCCAGCAGTGCCAGCATGGTGGGCTCCTACAATGAGCAGTTCTTC. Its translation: CASSASMVGSYNEQFF.

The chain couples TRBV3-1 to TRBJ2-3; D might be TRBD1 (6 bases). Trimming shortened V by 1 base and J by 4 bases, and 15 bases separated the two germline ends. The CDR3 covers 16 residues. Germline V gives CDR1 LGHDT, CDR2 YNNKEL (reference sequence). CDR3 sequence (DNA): TGTGCCAGCAGCCAAGGGCAGGGGCCCTTATCAGATACGCAGTATTTT. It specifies CASSQGQGPLSDTQYF.

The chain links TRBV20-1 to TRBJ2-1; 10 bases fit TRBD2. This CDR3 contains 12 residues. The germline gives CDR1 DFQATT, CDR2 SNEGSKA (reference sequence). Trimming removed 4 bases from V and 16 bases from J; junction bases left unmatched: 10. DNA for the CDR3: TGCAGTGCTACACTCACTAGCGGGACTTCTTTCTTC. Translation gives CSATLTSGTSFF.

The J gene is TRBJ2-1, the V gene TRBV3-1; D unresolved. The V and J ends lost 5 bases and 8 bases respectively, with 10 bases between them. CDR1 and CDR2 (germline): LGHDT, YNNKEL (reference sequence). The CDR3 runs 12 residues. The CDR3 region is CASSLTKDEQFF. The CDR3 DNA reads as TGTGCCAGCAGCTTAACTAAGGATGAGCAGTTCTTC.

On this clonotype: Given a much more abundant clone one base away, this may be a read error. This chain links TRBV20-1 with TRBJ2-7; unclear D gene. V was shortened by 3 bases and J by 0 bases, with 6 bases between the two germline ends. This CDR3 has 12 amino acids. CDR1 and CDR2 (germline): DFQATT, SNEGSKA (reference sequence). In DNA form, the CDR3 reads TGCAGTGCTAGGGAGAGCTCCTACGAGCAGTACTTC. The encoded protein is CSARESSYEQYF.

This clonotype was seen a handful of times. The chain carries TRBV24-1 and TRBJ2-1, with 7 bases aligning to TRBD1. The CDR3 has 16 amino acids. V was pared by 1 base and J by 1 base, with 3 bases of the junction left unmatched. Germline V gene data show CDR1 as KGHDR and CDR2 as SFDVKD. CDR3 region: CATSDLSRGSYNEQFF. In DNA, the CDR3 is TGTGCCACCAGTGATTTATCCAGGGGGTCCTACAATGAGCAGTTCTTC.

This CDR3 is CSVALGTNTEAFF. In DNA form, the CDR3 reads TGCAGCGTTGCCTTGGGAACGAACACTGAAGCTTTCTTT. The chain couples TRBV29-1 to TRBJ1-1; unclear D gene. From germline, CDR1 is SQVTM and CDR2 ANQGSEA. CDR3 length: 13 residues. The ends were cut back, 4 bases at V and 1 base at J, with 10 bases in the middle.

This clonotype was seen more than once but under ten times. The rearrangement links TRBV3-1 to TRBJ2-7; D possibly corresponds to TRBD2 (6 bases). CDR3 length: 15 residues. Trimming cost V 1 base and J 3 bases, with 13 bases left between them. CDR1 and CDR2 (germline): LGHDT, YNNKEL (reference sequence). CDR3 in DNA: TGTGCCAGCAGCCAAGCGCGGGGTTCCATCTACGAGCAGTACTTC. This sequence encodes CASSQARGSIYEQYF.

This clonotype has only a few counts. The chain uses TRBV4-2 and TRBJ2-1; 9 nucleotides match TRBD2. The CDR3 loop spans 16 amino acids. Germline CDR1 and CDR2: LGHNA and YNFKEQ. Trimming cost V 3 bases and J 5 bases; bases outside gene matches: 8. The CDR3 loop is CASSHLERGANNEQFF. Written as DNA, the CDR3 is TGTGCCAGCAGCCATCTCGAGCGGGGGGCGAACAATGAGCAGTTCTTC.

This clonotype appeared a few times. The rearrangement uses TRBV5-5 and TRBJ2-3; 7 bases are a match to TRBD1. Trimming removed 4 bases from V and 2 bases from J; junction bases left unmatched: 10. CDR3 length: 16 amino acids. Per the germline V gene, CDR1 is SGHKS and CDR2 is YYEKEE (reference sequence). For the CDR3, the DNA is TGTGCCAGCAGCCATGCACAGGGGCGACACACAGATACGCAGTATTTT. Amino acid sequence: CASSHAQGRHTDTQYF. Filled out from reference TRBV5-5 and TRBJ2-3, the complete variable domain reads DAGVTQSPTHLIKTRGQQVTLRCSPISGHKSVSWYQQVLGQGPQFIFQYYEKEERGRGNFPDRFSARQFPNYSSELNVNALLLGDSALYLCASSHAQGRHTDTQYFGPGTRLTVL.

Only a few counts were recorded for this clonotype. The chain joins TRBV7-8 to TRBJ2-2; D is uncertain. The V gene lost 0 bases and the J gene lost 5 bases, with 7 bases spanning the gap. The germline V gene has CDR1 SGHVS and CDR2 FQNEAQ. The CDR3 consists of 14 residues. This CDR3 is CASSLAGWTGELFF. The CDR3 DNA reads TGTGCCAGCAGCTTAGCAGGGTGGACCGGGGAGCTGTTTTTT. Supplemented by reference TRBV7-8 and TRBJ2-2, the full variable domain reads GAGVSQSPRYKVAKRGQDVALRCDPISGHVSLFWYQQALGQGPEFLTYFQNEAQLDKSGLPSDRFFAERPEGSVSTLKIQRTQQEDSAVYLCASSLAGWTGELFFGEGSRLTVL.

CDR3 nucleotides: TGTGCCAGCAGCATCGTAGCGGGGGGGATTAGCACAGATACGCAGTATTTT. It yields the protein CASSIVAGGISTDTQYF. The chain combines TRBV7-2 with TRBJ2-3; 11 bases fit TRBD2. The germline CDR1 and CDR2 sequences are SGHTA and FQGNSA. V shed 5 bases and J 0 bases; nucleotides not matched to a gene: 7. The CDR3 runs to 17 residues.